These 8 T cell receptor beta chains were sequenced from one sample in a study of blood T cells in healthy people across ages. Together with a sample-barcoded 5' primer, a J-beta primer mix was included in a second PCR lasting 7 to 11 cycles. TCRdb analysed the 5' RACE reads with MiXCR anew, one entry per CDR3 protein. The sample includes some 1.4 million distinct CDR3 sequences, roughly 40% of them seen just once. The sample was blood. These receptors originate from a woman under 30 in good health.

The chain carries TRBV2 and TRBJ2-3; 11 positions match TRBD1. Germline V lookup: CDR1 SNHLY, CDR2 FYNNEI. The ends lost 8 bases at V and 1 base at J; junction bases unmatched: 11. The CDR3 is 17 residues long. The CDR3 region has the DNA TGTGCCAGCGTTCTGTGGGGACAGGGGGAGGGCACAGATACGCAGTATTTT. Translation gives CASVLWGQGEGTDTQYF.

The rearrangement uses TRBV5-1 and TRBJ2-3, with TRBD1 matching over 8 bases. The CDR3 extends over 15 amino acids. Germline V gene lookup returns CDR1 SGHRS and CDR2 YFSETQ. After removal of 4 bases from V and 6 bases from J, the junction contained 10 bases not matched to a gene. Written as DNA, the CDR3 is TGCGCCAGCAGCCTGCGGGACAGGCCCGGTGATACGCAGTATTTT. Amino acid sequence: CASSLRDRPGDTQYF. The whole variable domain, remainder taken from reference TRBV5-1 and TRBJ2-3, is KAGVTQTPRYLIKTRGQQVTLSCSPISGHRSVSWYQQTPGQGLQFLFEYFSETQRNKGNFPGRFSGRQFSNSRSEMNVSTLELGDSALYLCASSLRDRPGDTQYFGPGTRLTVL.

The rearrangement uses TRBV13 and TRBJ2-7; TRBD2 matches 7 bases. Unmatched junction bases numbered 16, after V lost 4 bases and J lost 7 bases. Germline V lookup: CDR1 PRHDT, CDR2 FYEKMQ (reference sequence). The CDR3 sequence is 16 residues long. This CDR3 is CASSSGTTHLNNEQYF. The CDR3 DNA is TGTGCCAGCAGCTCCGGGACTACCCACCTAAACAATGAGCAGTACTTC.

This clonotype has a handful of counts. This chain links TRBV4-1 with TRBJ2-4; TRBD2 matches at 8 bases. V lost 1 base, J lost 13 bases, and 12 bases stayed unmatched. Germline assignment: CDR1 MGHRA and CDR2 YSYEKL. The CDR3 runs 15 residues. This CDR3 is CASSQGGGGLDDQYF. CDR3 nucleotide sequence: TGCGCCAGCAGCCAAGGAGGAGGGGGACTAGATGACCAGTACTTC.

This clonotype was seen more than once but under ten times. The chain employs TRBV7-2 and TRBJ2-3; 13 positions match TRBD2. The CDR3 covers 18 residues. Germline V CDR1 and CDR2: SGHTA, FQGNSA. V was clipped by 5 bases and J by 2 bases; unmatched bases: 10. The CDR3 loop is CASSQGLAGRGPTDTQYF. The CDR3 DNA reads TGTGCCAGCAGCCAGGGACTAGCGGGAAGGGGTCCCACAGATACGCAGTATTTT.

This clonotype was found once. The chain has TRBV7-9 and TRBJ1-5, with 9 bases lining up with TRBD1. The CDR3 totals 17 residues. J was trimmed by 5 bases and V by 0 bases; bases with no gene match: 8. Germline V gene data show CDR1 as SEHNR and CDR2 as FQNEAQ (reference sequence). CDR3 sequence (DNA): TGTGCCAGCAGCTTAGCCCGGGGGACAGGGTATTATCAGCCCCAGCATTTT. Its translation is CASSLARGTGYYQPQHF.

The chain uses TRBV4-1 and TRBJ2-7; D uncertain. The CDR3 is 13 residues long. V lost 8 bases to trimming and J lost 2 bases, with 13 bases between them. From germline, CDR1 is MGHRA and CDR2 YSYEKL. The chain's CDR3 is CASQATRAYEQYF. Written as DNA, the CDR3 is TGCGCCAGCCAGGCCACCCGGGCCTACGAGCAGTACTTC.

The CDR3 bases are TGTGCCAGCAGTTTAGCGTCGGGCGACTGGGGGGCCTACGAGCAGTACTTC. Its translation: CASSLASGDWGAYEQYF. The V and J genes are TRBV12-3 or TRBV12-4 and TRBJ2-7, with D possibly TRBD2 on 6 matching bases. V was shortened by 0 bases and J by 2 bases, with 17 bases between the two germline ends. CDR3 size: 17 residues.